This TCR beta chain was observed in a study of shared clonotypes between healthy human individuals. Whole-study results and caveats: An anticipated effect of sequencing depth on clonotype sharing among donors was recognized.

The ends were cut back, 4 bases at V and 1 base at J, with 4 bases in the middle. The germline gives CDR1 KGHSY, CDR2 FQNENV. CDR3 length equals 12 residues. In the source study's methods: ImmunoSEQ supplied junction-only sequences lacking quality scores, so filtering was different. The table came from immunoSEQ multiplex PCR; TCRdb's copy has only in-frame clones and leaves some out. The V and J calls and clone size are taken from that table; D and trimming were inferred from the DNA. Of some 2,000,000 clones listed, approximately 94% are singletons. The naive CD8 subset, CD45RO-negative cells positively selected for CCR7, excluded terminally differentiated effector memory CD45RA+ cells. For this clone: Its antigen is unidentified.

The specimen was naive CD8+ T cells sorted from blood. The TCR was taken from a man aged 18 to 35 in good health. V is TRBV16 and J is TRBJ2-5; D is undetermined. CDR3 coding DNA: TGTGCCAGCAGCCTCTCCCAAGAGACCCAGTACTTC. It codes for CASSLSQETQYF.